This record looks at one T cell receptor beta chain sequence and its context. These data originate in a study of blood T cell repertoires in COVID-19. Study as a whole: Nucleic acid was either cDNA or gDNA, and it came from T cells, B-cell-depleted T cells, or PBMCs.

The method was immunoSEQ multiplex PCR; TCRdb's version includes in-frame clones alone and lacks a portion of them. The data show 100,000 to 150,000 clones, 82% seen once. Germline V gives CDR1 SGDLS, CDR2 YYNGEE. Trimming cost V 0 bases and J 1 base, with 7 bases left between them. The CDR3 has 14 amino acids. The sample taken for sequencing was peripheral blood. The clonotype was recovered from a woman in her 70s with acute or convalescent COVID-19. The V call is TRBV9, the J call TRBJ2-5; D unclear. CDR3 nucleotide sequence: TGTGCCAGCAGCGTAGGCCCTAGCCAAGAGACCCAGTACTTC. Translating gives CASSVGPSQETQYF.